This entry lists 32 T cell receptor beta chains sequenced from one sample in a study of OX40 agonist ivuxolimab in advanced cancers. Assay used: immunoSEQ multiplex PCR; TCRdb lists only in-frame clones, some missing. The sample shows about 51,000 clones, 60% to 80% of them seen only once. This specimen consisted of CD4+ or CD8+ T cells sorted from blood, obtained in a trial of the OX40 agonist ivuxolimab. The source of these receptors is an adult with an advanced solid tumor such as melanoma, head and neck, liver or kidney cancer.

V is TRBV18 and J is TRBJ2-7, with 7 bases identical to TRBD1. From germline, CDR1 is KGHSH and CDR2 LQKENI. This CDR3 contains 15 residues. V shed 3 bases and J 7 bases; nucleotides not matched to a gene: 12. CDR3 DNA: TGTGCCAGCTCACCCCCCGCAGGGGGAATGGGGGAGCAGTACTTC. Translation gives CASSPPAGGMGEQYF. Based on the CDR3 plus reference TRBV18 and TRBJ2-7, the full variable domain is NAGVMQNPRHLVRRRGQEARLRCSPMKGHSHVYWYRQLPEEGLKFMVYLQKENIIDESGMPKERFSAEFPKEGPSILRIQQVVRGDSAAYFCASSPPAGGMGEQYFGPGTRLTVT.

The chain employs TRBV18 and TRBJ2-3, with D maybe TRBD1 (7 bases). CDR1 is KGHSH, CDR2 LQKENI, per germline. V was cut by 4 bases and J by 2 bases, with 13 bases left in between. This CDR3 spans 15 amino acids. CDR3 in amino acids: CASSRGTEITDTQYF. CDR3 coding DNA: TGTGCCAGCTCACGCGGGACAGAAATCACAGATACGCAGTATTTT.

The CDR3 DNA reads TGTGCCAGCAGCCTAGGACTAGCATCAACAGAGACCCAGTACTTC. This gives the protein CASSLGLASTETQYF. This chain connects TRBV9 to TRBJ2-5, with TRBD2 identical over 8 bases. CDR1 and CDR2 from the germline V gene are SGDLS and YYNGEE. V dropped 4 bases and J dropped 4; count of bases not matched to a gene: 9. The CDR3 consists of 15 residues.

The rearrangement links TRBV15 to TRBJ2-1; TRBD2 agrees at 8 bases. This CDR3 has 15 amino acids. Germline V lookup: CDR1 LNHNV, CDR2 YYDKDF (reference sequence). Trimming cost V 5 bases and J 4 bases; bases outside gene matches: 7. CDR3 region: CATSPSGSAYNEQFF. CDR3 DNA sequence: TGTGCCACCAGCCCCAGCGGGAGTGCGTACAATGAGCAGTTCTTC.

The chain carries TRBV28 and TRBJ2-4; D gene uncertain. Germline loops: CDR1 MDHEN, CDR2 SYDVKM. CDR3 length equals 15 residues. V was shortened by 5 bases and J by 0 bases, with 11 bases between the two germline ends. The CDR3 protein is CASSHTFLAKNIQYF. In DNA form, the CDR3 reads TGTGCCAGCAGTCATACCTTCTTAGCCAAAAACATTCAGTACTTC.

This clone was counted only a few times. The CDR3 DNA reads TGTGCCAGCAGCCAAGTCTTGAACACTGAAGCTTTCTTT. It is translated as CASSQVLNTEAFF. V and J are TRBV14 and TRBJ1-1; D not certain. The CDR3 spans 13 residues. Trimming pared 1 base from V and 0 bases from J, leaving 3 bases between. Per germline, CDR1 SGHDN and CDR2 FVKESK. Filled out from reference TRBV14 and TRBJ1-1, the complete variable domain reads EAGVTQFPSHSVIEKGQTVTLRCDPISGHDNLYWYRRVMGKEIKFLLHFVKESKQDESGMPNNRFLAERTGGTYSTLKVQPAELEDSGVYFCASSQVLNTEAFFGQGTRLTVV.

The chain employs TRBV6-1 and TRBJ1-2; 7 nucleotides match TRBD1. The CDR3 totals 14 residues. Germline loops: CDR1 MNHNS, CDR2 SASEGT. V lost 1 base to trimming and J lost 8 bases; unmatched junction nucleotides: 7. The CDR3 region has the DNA TGTGCCAGCAGTGAAGTGGAGGGGGCGCGGGGCTACACCTTC. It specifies CASSEVEGARGYTF.

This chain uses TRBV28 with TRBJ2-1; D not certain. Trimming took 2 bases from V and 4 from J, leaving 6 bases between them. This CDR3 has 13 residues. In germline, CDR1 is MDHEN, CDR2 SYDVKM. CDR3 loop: CASSLRLYNEQFF. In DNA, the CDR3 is TGTGCCAGCAGTTTACGTCTATACAATGAGCAGTTCTTC.

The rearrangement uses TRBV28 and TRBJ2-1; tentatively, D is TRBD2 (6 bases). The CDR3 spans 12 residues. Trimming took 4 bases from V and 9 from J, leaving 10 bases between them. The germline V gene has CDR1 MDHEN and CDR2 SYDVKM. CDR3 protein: CASSSQGLEQFF. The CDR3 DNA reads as TGTGCCAGCAGTTCCCAGGGACTTGAGCAGTTCTTC. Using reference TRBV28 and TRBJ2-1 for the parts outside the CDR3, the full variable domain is DVKVTQSSRYLVKRTGEKVFLECVQDMDHENMFWYRQDPGLGLRLIYFSYDVKMKEKGDIPEGYSVSREKKERFSLILESASTNQTSMYLCASSSQGLEQFFGPGTRLTVL.

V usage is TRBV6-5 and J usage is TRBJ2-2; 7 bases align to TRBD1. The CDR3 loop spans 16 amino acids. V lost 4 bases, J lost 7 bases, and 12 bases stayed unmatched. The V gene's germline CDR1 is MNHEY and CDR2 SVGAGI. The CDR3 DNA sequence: TGTGCCAGCAGTTCCTCCACCAGGGGGAGAGTCGGGGAGCTGTTTTTT. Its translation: CASSSSTRGRVGELFF.

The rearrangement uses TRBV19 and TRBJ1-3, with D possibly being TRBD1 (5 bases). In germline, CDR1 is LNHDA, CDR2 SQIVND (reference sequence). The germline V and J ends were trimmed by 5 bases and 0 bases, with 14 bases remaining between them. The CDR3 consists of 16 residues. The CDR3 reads CASSRQGGFSGNTIYF. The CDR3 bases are TGTGCCAGTAGTCGGCAGGGAGGCTTCTCTGGAAACACCATATATTTT.

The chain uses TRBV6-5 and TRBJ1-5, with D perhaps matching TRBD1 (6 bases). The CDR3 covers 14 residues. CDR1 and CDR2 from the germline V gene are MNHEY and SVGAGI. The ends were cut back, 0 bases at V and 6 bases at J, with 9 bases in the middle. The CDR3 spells CASSYSGGVQPQHF. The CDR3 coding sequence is TGTGCCAGCAGTTACTCAGGGGGGGTTCAGCCCCAGCATTTT.

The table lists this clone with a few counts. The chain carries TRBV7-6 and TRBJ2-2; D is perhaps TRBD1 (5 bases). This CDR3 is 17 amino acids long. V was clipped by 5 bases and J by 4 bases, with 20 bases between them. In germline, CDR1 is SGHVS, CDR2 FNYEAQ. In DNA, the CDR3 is TGTGCCAGCAGCCTCTTGTTACCAGGGTCGGGCACCGGGGAGCTGTTTTTT. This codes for CASSLLLPGSGTGELFF.

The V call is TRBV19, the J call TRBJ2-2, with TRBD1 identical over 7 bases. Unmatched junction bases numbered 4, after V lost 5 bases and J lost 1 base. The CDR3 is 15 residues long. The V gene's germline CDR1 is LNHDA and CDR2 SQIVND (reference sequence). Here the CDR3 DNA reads TGTGCCAGTAGTCCGGGGACAGTGAACACCGGGGAGCTGTTTTTT. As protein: CASSPGTVNTGELFF.

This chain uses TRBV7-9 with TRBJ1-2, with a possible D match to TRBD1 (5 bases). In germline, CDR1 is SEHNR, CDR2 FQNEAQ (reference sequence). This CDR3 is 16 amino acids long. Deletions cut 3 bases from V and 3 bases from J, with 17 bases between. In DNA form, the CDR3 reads TGTGCCAGCAGCTTCCTACAGGCGTTAATCGACTATGGCTACACCTTC. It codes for CASSFLQALIDYGYTF.

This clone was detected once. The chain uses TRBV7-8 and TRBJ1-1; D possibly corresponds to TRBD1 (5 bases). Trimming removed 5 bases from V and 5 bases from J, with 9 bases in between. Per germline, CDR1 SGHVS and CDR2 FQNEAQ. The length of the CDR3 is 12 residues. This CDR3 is CASSAGLTEAFF. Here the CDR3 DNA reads TGTGCCAGCAGCGCAGGGCTGACTGAAGCTTTCTTT. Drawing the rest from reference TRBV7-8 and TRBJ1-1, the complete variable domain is GAGVSQSPRYKVAKRGQDVALRCDPISGHVSLFWYQQALGQGPEFLTYFQNEAQLDKSGLPSDRFFAERPEGSVSTLKIQRTQQEDSAVYLCASSAGLTEAFFGQGTRLTVV.

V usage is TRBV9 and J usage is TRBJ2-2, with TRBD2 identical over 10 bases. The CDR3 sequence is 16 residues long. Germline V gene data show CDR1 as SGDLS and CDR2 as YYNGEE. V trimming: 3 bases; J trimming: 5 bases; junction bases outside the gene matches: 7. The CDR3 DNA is TGTGCCAGCAGCGCCCTAGCGGGAGCGGGAACCGGGGAGCTGTTTTTT. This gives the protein CASSALAGAGTGELFF.

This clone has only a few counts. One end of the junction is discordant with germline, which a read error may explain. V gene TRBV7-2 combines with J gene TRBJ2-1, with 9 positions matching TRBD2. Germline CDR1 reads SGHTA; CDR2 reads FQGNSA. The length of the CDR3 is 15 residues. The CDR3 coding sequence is TGTGCCAGCAGCGTAGCGGGAGAGGACTACAATGAGCAGTTCTTC. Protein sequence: CASSVAGEDYNEQFF.

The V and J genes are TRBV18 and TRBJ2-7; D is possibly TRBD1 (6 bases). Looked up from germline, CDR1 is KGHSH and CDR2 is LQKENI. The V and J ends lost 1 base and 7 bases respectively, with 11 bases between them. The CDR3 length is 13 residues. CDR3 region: CASSPRGLEEQYF. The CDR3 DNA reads TGTGCCAGCTCACCACGGGGGCTGGAAGAGCAGTACTTC.

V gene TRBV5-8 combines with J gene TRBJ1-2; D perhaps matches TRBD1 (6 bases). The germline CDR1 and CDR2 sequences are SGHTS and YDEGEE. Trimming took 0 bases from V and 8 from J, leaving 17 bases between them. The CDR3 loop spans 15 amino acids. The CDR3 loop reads CASSLVLSGAKGYTF. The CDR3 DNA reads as TGTGCCAGCAGCTTGGTGCTTTCAGGGGCGAAAGGCTACACCTTC.

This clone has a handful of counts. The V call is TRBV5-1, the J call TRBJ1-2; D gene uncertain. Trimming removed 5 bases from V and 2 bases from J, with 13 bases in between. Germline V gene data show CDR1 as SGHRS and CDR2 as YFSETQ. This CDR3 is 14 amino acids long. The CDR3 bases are TGCGCCAGCAGACTCGCGCCAGAAAACTATGGCTACACCTTC. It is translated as CASRLAPENYGYTF.

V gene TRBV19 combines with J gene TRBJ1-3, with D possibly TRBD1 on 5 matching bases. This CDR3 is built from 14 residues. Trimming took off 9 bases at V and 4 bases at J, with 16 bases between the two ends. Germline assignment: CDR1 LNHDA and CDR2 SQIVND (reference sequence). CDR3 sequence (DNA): TGTGCCAGCAGCCTTCCAGGGTCCGGAAACACCATATATTTT. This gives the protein CASSLPGSGNTIYF.

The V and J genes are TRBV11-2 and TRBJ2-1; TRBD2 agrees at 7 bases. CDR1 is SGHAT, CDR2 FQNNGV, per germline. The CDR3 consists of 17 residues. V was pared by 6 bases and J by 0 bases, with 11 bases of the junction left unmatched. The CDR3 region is CASRPGSRGSSYNEQFF. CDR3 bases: TGTGCCAGCAGACCCGGGTCGCGGGGGAGCTCCTACAATGAGCAGTTCTTC.

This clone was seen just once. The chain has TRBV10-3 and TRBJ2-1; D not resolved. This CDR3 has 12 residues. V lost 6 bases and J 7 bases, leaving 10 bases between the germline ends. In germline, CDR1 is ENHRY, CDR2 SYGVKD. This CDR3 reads CAIRGLTNEQFF. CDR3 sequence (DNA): TGTGCCATCAGGGGGTTGACTAATGAGCAGTTCTTC.

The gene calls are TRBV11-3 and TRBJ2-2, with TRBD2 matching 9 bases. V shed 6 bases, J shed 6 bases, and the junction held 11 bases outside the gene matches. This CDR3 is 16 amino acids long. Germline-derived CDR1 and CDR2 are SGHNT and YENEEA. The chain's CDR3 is CASSPVVAGEAGELFF. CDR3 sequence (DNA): TGTGCCAGCAGTCCGGTGGTAGCGGGAGAAGCCGGGGAGCTGTTTTTT.

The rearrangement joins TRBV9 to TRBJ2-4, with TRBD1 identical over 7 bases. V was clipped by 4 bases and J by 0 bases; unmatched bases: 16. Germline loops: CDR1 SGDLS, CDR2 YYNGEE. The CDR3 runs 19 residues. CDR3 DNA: TGTGCCAGCAGCAGGGGGCAGATTAGACAAAGGCTAGCCAAAAACATTCAGTACTTC. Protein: CASSRGQIRQRLAKNIQYF. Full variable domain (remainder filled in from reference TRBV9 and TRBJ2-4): DSGVTQTPKHLITATGQRVTLRCSPRSGDLSVYWYQQSLDQGLQFLIQYYNGEERAKGNILERFSAQQFPDLHSELNLSSLELGDSALYFCASSRGQIRQRLAKNIQYFGAGTRLSVL.

CDR3 in DNA: TGTGCCAGCTTAAGGACTAGCGGACAAGAGACCCAGTACTTC. Protein: CASLRTSGQETQYF. The chain joins TRBV2 to TRBJ2-5; 10 positions agree with TRBD2. Germline CDR1 reads SNHLY; CDR2 reads FYNNEI. After removal of 8 bases from V and 2 bases from J, the junction contained 5 bases not matched to a gene. This CDR3 is 14 amino acids long.

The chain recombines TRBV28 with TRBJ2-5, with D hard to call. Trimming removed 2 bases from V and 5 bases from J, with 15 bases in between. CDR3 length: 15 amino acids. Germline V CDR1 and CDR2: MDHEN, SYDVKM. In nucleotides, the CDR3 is TGTGCCAGCAGTTTAAGGATAGGTGCACTTGAGACCCAGTACTTC. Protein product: CASSLRIGALETQYF.

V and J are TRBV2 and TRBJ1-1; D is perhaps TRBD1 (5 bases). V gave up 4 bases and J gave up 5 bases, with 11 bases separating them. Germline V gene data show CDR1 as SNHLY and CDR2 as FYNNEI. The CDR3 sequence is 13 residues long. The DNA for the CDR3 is TGTGCCAGCAGTGCCCAGGGTCAAACTGAAGCTTTCTTT. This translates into CASSAQGQTEAFF.

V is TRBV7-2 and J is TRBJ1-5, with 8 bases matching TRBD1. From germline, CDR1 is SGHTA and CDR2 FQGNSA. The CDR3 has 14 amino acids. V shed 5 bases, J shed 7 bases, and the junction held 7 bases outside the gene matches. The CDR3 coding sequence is TGTGCCAGCAGCGCACGGACAGGGCGCCAGCCCCAGCATTTT. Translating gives CASSARTGRQPQHF.

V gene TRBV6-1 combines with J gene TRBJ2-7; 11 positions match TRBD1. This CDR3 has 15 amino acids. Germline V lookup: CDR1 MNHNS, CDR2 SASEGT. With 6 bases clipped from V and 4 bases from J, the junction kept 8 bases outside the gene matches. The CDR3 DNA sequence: TGTGCCAGCAGAGAATGGGGACAGGGGGTTTACGAGCAGTACTTC. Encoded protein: CASREWGQGVYEQYF.

The CDR3 sequence: CASSESIGRGVFTEAFF. The CDR3 DNA reads TGTGCCAGCAGTGAAAGTATTGGCAGGGGAGTTTTCACTGAAGCTTTCTTT. The chain employs TRBV2 and TRBJ1-1; a weak D match, TRBD1 (6 bases). The CDR3 is made up of 17 amino acids. Germline values: CDR1 SNHLY, CDR2 FYNNEI. Trimming removed 2 bases from V and 4 bases from J, with 20 bases in between.